A selection of T cell receptor beta chains follows, all from one sample in a study of chemoradiotherapy in HPV16-positive cancers. Sequencing was performed with immunoSEQ multiplex PCR; in TCRdb, only in-frame clones are kept and a portion is missing. Altogether around 15,000 clones are present, around 88% being singletons, with the ten largest covering approximately 3.5%. This specimen consisted of blood, obtained from a patient who underwent chemoradiotherapy. The receptors here all came from a human donor with HPV-associated anogenital cancer. CDR3s include the opening cysteine and the closing phenylalanine or tryptophan. D genes are given only for firm matches. Expanded clones get a size class; other rows say once, few or many, or leave the size out.

V gene | clone size | D gene | CDR3 protein
TRBV27 | NA | TRBD2 | CASSLASGTRVLDEQFF
TRBV6-1 | NA | NA | CASSGGAGTLRGYTF
TRBV2 | once | TRBD1 | CASSEVRTGLNTEAFF
TRBV4-1 | once | TRBD1 | CASSQGTGDRYEQYF
TRBV6-1 | NA | NA | CASSAKAFF
TRBV5-1 | once | TRBD1 | CASSLQPQGGYGYTF
TRBV6-6 | NA | NA | CASSYSGQAGETQYF
TRBV27 | NA | TRBD1 | CASSLSGQGYGYTF
TRBV27 | NA | NA | CASSLSTNTEAFF
TRBV30 | NA | NA | CAWSVGGSNEKLFF
TRBV4-2 | NA | TRBD2 | CASSQASGMGTDTQYF
TRBV28 | NA | NA | CASSAPSLNTGELFF
TRBV25-1 | NA | NA | CASSDPMTDEQYF
TRBV2 | NA | NA | CASIGTQTLSGNTIYF
TRBV28 | NA | NA | CASSFLGLTPSNTEAFF
TRBV5-1 | once | NA | CASSLSGQNYEQYF
TRBV28 | NA | NA | CASSPRTVYSNQPQHF
TRBV10-1 | NA | TRBD1 | CASSESGTGIAKNIQYF
TRBV2 | NA | NA | CATSVPPSNYGYTF
TRBV21-1 | NA | NA | CASSIVLLNTGELFF
TRBV19 | NA | TRBD2 | CASSSGGDYNEQFF
TRBV6-9 | once | TRBD2 | CASSYSASGSYEQFF
TRBV19 | NA | NA | CASSISGNYNSPLHF
TRBV7-6 | NA | NA | CASSLTDGQPQHF
TRBV15 | NA | NA | CATSSLGGNQPQHF
TRBV19 | NA | NA | CASSIVVQSYEQYF
TRBV2 | once | NA | CASSGLEGDEQFF
TRBV19 | NA | NA | CASSNFDSRGEAFF
TRBV4-2 | NA | NA | CASSLMGQGNQPQHF
TRBV7-9 | NA | NA | CASSLYDPGWVNQPQHF
TRBV7-9 | few | TRBD2 | CASRNLAGGPLREQFF
TRBV5-4 | NA | NA | CASRPDRASTDTQYF
TRBV30 | NA | NA | CAWGTVNTEAFF
TRBV6-5 | NA | NA | CASSMTENTEAFF
TRBV11-2 | once | NA | CASSFRNYEQYF
TRBV27 | NA | TRBD1 | CASSPQRQGNTEAFF
TRBV28 | NA | NA | CASSPYVGGLGNQPQHF
TRBV27 | NA | TRBD1 | CASSPPSGTGNYGYTF
TRBV11-2 | NA | NA | CASSLEVRRRTYNEQFF
TRBV19 | few | NA | CASSIMVQSYEQYF
TRBV11-3 | NA | NA | CASSPGTINTGELFF
TRBV4-2 | NA | NA | CASSQDPMSGYTF
TRBV11-1 | NA | NA | CASSLRGRRNTGELFF
TRBV28 | NA | TRBD2 | CASSFKRTSGRRETQYF